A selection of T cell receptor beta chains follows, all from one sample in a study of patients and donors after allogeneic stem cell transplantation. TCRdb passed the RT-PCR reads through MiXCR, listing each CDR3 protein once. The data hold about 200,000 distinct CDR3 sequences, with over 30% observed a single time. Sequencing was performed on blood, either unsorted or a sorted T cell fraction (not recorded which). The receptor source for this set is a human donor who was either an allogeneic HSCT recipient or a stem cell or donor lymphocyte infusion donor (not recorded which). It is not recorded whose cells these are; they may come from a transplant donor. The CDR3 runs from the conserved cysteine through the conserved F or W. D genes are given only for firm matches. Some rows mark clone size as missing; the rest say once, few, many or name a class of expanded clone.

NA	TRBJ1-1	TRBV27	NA	CASSFHGAEAFF	TGTGCCAGCAGCTTCCACGGGGCTGAAGCTTTCTTT
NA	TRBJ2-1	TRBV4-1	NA	CASSPGANYNEQFF	TGCGCCAGCAGCCCAGGGGCAAATTACAATGAGCAGTTCTTC
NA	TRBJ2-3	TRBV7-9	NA	CASSLEMTDTQYF	TGTGCCAGCAGCTTAGAGATGACAGATACGCAGTATTTT
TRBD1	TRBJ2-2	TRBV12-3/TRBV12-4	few	CGTGGENTGELFF	TGTGGGACAGGGGGCGAGAACACCGGGGAGCTGTTTTTT
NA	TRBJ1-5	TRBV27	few	CASSPGFGAGNQPQHF	TGTGCCAGCAGCCCGGGTTTTGGGGCGGGCAATCAGCCCCAGCATTTT
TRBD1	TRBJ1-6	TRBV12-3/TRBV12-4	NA	CASTPRGQGNSPLHF	TGTGCCAGCACTCCTAGGGGACAGGGAAATTCACCCCTCCACTTT
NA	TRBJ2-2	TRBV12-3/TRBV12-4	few	CASSSQTTGELFF	TGTGCCAGCAGTTCCCAGACAACCGGGGAGCTGTTTTTT
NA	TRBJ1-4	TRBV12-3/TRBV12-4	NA	CASTPGGREDEKLFF	TGTGCCAGCACCCCAGGCGGCAGGGAGGATGAAAAACTGTTTTTT
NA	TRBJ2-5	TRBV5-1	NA	CASSSRGRETQYF	TGCGCCAGCAGCTCGCGGGGGCGAGAGACCCAGTACTTC
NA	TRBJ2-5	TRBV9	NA	CASTVGGEIGETQYF	TGTGCCAGCACCGTAGGAGGGGAGATAGGGGAGACCCAGTACTTC
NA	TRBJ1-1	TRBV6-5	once	CASSHGRGNTEAFF	TGTGCCAGCAGTCACGGGAGGGGGAACACTGAAGCTTTCTTT
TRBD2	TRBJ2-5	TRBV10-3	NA	CAASTSGPQETQYF	TGTGCCGCTTCGACTAGCGGACCACAAGAGACCCAGTACTTC
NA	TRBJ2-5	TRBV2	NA	CASSGTDKETQYF	TGTGCCAGCAGTGGGACAGACAAAGAGACCCAGTACTTC
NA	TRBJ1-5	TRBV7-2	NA	CASSLVGRPQHF	TGTGCCAGCAGCTTAGTAGGGCGGCCCCAGCATTTT
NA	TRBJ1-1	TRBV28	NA	CASRDEYSEAFF	TGTGCCAGCAGGGACGAGTATTCTGAAGCTTTCTTT
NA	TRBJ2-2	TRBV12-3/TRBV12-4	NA	CASSLAGYGGELFF	TGTGCCAGCAGTTTAGCGGGGTACGGCGGGGAGCTGTTTTTT
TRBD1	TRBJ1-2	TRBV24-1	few	CATSDQGQTYGYTF	TGTGCCACCAGTGATCAGGGACAGACATATGGCTACACCTTC
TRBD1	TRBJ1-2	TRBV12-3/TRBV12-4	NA	CASRETGIINYGYTF	TGTGCCAGCAGAGAGACAGGGATTATCAACTATGGCTACACCTTC
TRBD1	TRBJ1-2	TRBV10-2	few	CASLDQGEFYGYTF	TGCGCCAGCCTTGACCAGGGGGAGTTCTATGGCTACACCTTC
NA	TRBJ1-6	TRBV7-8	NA	CASSPTNGALYNSPLHF	TGTGCCAGCAGCCCGACCAACGGCGCTCTTTATAATTCACCCCTCCACTTT
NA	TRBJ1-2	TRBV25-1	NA	CASSAGYGYTF	TGTGCCAGCAGTGCTGGTTATGGCTACACCTTC
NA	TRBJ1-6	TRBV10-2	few	CASSEVGQNNSPLHF	TGCGCCAGCAGTGAGGTAGGGCAGAATAATTCACCCCTCCACTTT
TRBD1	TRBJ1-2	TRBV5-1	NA	CASSLVGTGDGYTF	TGCGCCAGCAGCTTGGTTGGGACAGGGGATGGCTACACCTTC
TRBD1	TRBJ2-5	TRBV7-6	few	CASSQLQGFETQYF	TGTGCCAGCAGCCAACTACAGGGGTTTGAGACCCAGTACTTC
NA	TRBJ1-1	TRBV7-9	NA	CASSSTRWETEAFF	TGTGCCAGCAGCTCTACTCGGTGGGAAACTGAAGCTTTCTTT
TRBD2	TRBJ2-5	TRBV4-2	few	CASSQDPSGGEETQYF	TGTGCCAGCAGCCAAGATCCGAGCGGGGGCGAAGAGACCCAGTACTTC
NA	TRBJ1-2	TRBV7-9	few	CASSLGAGNGYTF	TGTGCCAGCAGCTTAGGAGCGGGGAATGGCTACACCTTC
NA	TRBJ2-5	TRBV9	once	CASSATRGPVGQETQYF	TGTGCCAGCAGCGCAACCCGAGGGCCAGTTGGACAAGAGACCCAGTACTTC
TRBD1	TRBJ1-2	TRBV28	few	CASSLLDRDGYGYTF	TGTGCCAGCAGTCTCCTGGACAGGGATGGCTATGGCTACACCTTC
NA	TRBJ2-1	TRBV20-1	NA	CSAFGGPNVYEQFF	TGCAGTGCTTTCGGGGGACCGAATGTCTATGAGCAGTTCTTC
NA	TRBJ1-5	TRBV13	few	CASSLGDGRPQHF	TGTGCCAGCAGCCTAGGGGACGGGAGGCCCCAGCATTTT